This T cell receptor beta chain was identified during a study of cytomegalovirus exposure and HLA in healthy donors. The study, taken as a whole, reports: High sensitivity and specificity were reportedly achieved when the classifier diagnosed cytomegalovirus status. Roughly uniform depth of sequencing across donors was assumed in presence/absence analyses.

PCR primers comprised 60 Vbeta and 13 Jbeta primers. Method: immunoSEQ multiplex PCR; TCRdb's copy keeps in-frame clones and lacks some. The repertoire holds 55,000 or so clones, with approximately 84% as singletons. J lost 5 bases, V lost 0 bases, and 12 bases had no gene match. This CDR3 has 19 residues. The germline V gene has CDR1 SGHTA and CDR2 FQGNSA. For this clone: Its antigen is not identified.

The rearrangement joins TRBV7-2 to TRBJ2-3; 12 bases fit TRBD2. The clonotype comes from a man aged 50 or older in good health and CMV-seronegative. Input material: PBMCs. The CDR3 protein is CASSLALMVLAGGRDTQYF. The CDR3 region has the DNA TGTGCCAGCAGCTTAGCGCTTATGGTGCTAGCGGGGGGGCGAGATACGCAGTATTTT.